This T cell receptor (beta chain) was sequenced for a study of tumor and adjacent non-tumor tissue in lung cancer. The library came from three nested PCR rounds adapted from ARM-PCR protocols. TCRdb ran MiXCR on the multiplex PCR reads and lists one entry per CDR3 protein. Of around 100,000 distinct CDR3 sequences in the sample, approximately 60% were seen once. Points from the study as a whole: Shorter survival was associated with higher TCR diversity in tumors. Top 100 clones took a larger repertoire share in normal lung.

This clonotype occurred once. What it binds is unknown. The CDR3 does not end in the conserved phenylalanine or tryptophan, so this is likely a read error. RNA was extracted from bulk tissue without any cell sorting. This non-tumor lung sample came from over 3 cm beyond the tumor edge. Newly diagnosed lung cancer patients had thoracic surgery in China, August–late 2014, without prior chemotherapy. The material sequenced was distant non-tumor lung tissue. The sequence was obtained from a man aged 25-40 years with non-small cell lung cancer.

CDR3 in DNA: TGTGTCAGCAGTTACAGGGAGCAGGACACTGAAGCTTTCTCT. The encoded protein is CVSSYREQDTEAFS. This rearrangement joins TRBV6-6 to TRBJ1-1; TRBD1 might be the D (6 bases). This CDR3 contains 14 residues. The germline gives CDR1 MNHNY, CDR2 SVGAGI (reference sequence).